This T cell receptor beta chain is drawn from a study of cytomegalovirus exposure and HLA in healthy donors. Overall study results and limits: In a later analysis, V- and J-gene trimming of beta chains associated with a DCLRE1C missense variant, replicated independently. In vitro checks showed that three CMV-associated chains really do target CMV antigens. About 150 TCR beta chains were listed as cytomegalovirus-associated.

In germline, CDR1 is SGHRS, CDR2 YFSETQ. This CDR3 is built from 16 residues. V was cut by 1 base and J by 2 bases, with 16 bases left in between. With regard to this clone: Its antigen is unknown.

This PCR relied on a set of 60 Vbeta primers and 13 Jbeta primers. Under the authors' procedure: The authors later counted approximately 80 million unique TCR beta chains, around 9.9 million of them shared. Here immunoSEQ multiplex PCR was the method, and the copy in TCRdb shows in-frame clones only, minus some. The DNA gave D and trimming, while V, J and clone size come from that table. The sample yields 150,000 to 200,000 clones, approximately 78% seen once. Sample: PBMCs. The TCR was taken from a woman aged 50 to 60 in good health and CMV-seropositive. The V and J genes are TRBV5-1 and TRBJ2-7, with D possibly being TRBD1 (6 bases). CDR3 DNA: TGCGCCAGCAGCTTGACCTACAGGGATCTTACCTACGAGCAGTACTTC. This encodes CASSLTYRDLTYEQYF. Together with reference TRBV5-1 and TRBJ2-7, the CDR3 gives the full variable domain: KAGVTQTPRYLIKTRGQQVTLSCSPISGHRSVSWYQQTPGQGLQFLFEYFSETQRNKGNFPGRFSGRQFSNSRSEMNVSTLELGDSALYLCASSLTYRDLTYEQYFGPGTRLTVT.